One T cell receptor (beta chain) is described in this entry. The age range of participants was about 18 to 90 years, with residence in under 25 US areas. This record comes from a study of blood T cell repertoires in COVID-19. Study-wide background: Material from acute and convalescent COVID-19 was sourced from the United States, Italy and Spain. The cDNA or gDNA used as material had been derived from T cells, B-cell-depleted T cells, or PBMCs.

Authors' data handling: Estimation of nucleated cell counts was performed using reference gene primer amplification. The method was immunoSEQ multiplex PCR; TCRdb's version includes in-frame clones alone and lacks a portion of them. V and J calls and clone size are those listed in that table; D and trimming were worked out from the DNA. The table has 150,000 or so clones, roughly 82% seen once. The CDR3 length is 19 residues. Germline V gene data show CDR1 as LNHDA and CDR2 as SQIVND (reference sequence). The trim removed 4 bases at V and 1 base at J, leaving 14 bases unmatched. Specimen: PBMCs or T cells enriched from blood (not recorded which). The chain uses TRBV19 and TRBJ2-2; TRBD2 matches 8 bases. This receptor was identified in a man in his forties or fifties who had recovered from COVID-19. The CDR3 region has the DNA TGTGCCAGTAGTAGGGAAGGCGCGGGGGGTTTCCAGAACACCGGGGAGCTGTTTTTT. Protein sequence: CASSREGAGGFQNTGELFF.